This is a list of T cell receptor beta chains from one sample in a study of shared clonotypes between healthy human individuals. Profiled with immunoSEQ multiplex PCR; TCRdb holds only in-frame clones, not every one. The table records around 370,000 clones, about 96% of them present only once. The specimen was memory CD8+ T cells sorted from blood. The source of these receptors is a man aged 30 to 39 in good health. Both conserved end residues are part of each CDR3. D genes are given only for firm matches. Rows give clone size only sometimes, using once, few, many, or a class for an expanded clone.

CDR3 DNA: TGTGCCAGCAGCGTGGGGGTTAGCAATCAGCCCCAGCATTTT
CDR3 protein: CASSVGVSNQPQHF
J gene: TRBJ1-5
D gene: .
clone size: .
V gene: TRBV9

CDR3 DNA: TGTGCCAGCAGCGCTGGGACAGCTGGAAACACCATATATTTT
CDR3 protein: CASSAGTAGNTIYF
J gene: TRBJ1-3
D gene: TRBD1
clone size: .
V gene: TRBV2

CDR3 DNA: TGCGCCAGCAGCCACTTAGGAGGCGCGAGCTCCTACAATGAGCAGTTCTTC
CDR3 protein: CASSHLGGASSYNEQFF
J gene: TRBJ2-1
D gene: .
clone size: .
V gene: TRBV4-1

CDR3 DNA: TGTGCCAGCAGTTACGAGACATGGGAAAAACTGTTTTTT
CDR3 protein: CASSYETWEKLFF
J gene: TRBJ1-4
D gene: .
clone size: .
V gene: TRBV6-6

CDR3 DNA: TGTGCCAGTAGGCAACCGGGGGAAACGGGTACGCAGTATTTT
CDR3 protein: CASRQPGETGTQYF
J gene: TRBJ2-3
D gene: .
clone size: .
V gene: TRBV19

CDR3 DNA: TGCAGCGTTGAAGGAGGGGCCAAAAACATTCAGTACTTC
CDR3 protein: CSVEGGAKNIQYF
J gene: TRBJ2-4
D gene: .
clone size: .
V gene: TRBV29-1

CDR3 DNA: TGCGCCAGCAGCTTTTGGACCGACACTGAAGCTTTCTTT
CDR3 protein: CASSFWTDTEAFF
J gene: TRBJ1-1
D gene: .
clone size: .
V gene: TRBV5-1

CDR3 DNA: TGTGCCAGCAGATGGGCTAACTATGGCTACACCTTC
CDR3 protein: CASRWANYGYTF
J gene: TRBJ1-2
D gene: .
clone size: .
V gene: TRBV6-5

CDR3 DNA: TGTGCCAGCAGCTTGGTCCCCACTACCCCAGATACGCAGTATTTT
CDR3 protein: CASSLVPTTPDTQYF
J gene: TRBJ2-3
D gene: .
clone size: .
V gene: TRBV5-5

CDR3 DNA: TGTGCCAGCAGTTCCCGGACTTTTCCCTACGAGCAGTACTTC
CDR3 protein: CASSSRTFPYEQYF
J gene: TRBJ2-7
D gene: .
clone size: .
V gene: TRBV6-4

CDR3 DNA: TGTGCCAGCAGCTCTCGTAGCGGCGAACTGGAGCAGTACTTC
CDR3 protein: CASSSRSGELEQYF
J gene: TRBJ2-7
D gene: .
clone size: .
V gene: TRBV7-2

CDR3 DNA: TGCGCCAGCAGCCAAGTGGAGGGCTACTATGGCTACACCTTC
CDR3 protein: CASSQVEGYYGYTF
J gene: TRBJ1-2
D gene: .
clone size: .
V gene: TRBV4-1

CDR3 DNA: TGTGCCAGCAGCTTGGGGGGGACCAACTCTGGAAACACCATATATTTT
CDR3 protein: CASSLGGTNSGNTIYF
J gene: TRBJ1-3
D gene: .
clone size: .
V gene: TRBV5-4

CDR3 DNA: TGTGCCAGCAGCTATGACACCTACGAGCAGTACTTC
CDR3 protein: CASSYDTYEQYF
J gene: TRBJ2-7
D gene: .
clone size: once
V gene: TRBV28

CDR3 DNA: TGTGCCAGCAGCCAAGAGGGAGATACGCAGTATTTT
CDR3 protein: CASSQEGDTQYF
J gene: TRBJ2-3
D gene: .
clone size: .
V gene: TRBV4-2

CDR3 DNA: TGTGCCAGCAGCTTGGGCAGGGGCACATATGGCTACACCTTC
CDR3 protein: CASSLGRGTYGYTF
J gene: TRBJ1-2
D gene: .
clone size: .
V gene: TRBV7-6

CDR3 DNA: TGTGCCATCAGAAGCTCCCACTCTGGAAACACCATATATTTT
CDR3 protein: CAIRSSHSGNTIYF
J gene: TRBJ1-3
D gene: .
clone size: .
V gene: TRBV10-3

CDR3 DNA: TGTGCCAGCAGTTTAAGGGGGTACCGTGGAAACGAGCAGTACTTC
CDR3 protein: CASSLRGYRGNEQYF
J gene: TRBJ2-7
D gene: .
clone size: .
V gene: TRBV27

CDR3 DNA: TGTGCCACGCAACCCCTAAGGGGCGGTCGTAACGAGCAGTACTTC
CDR3 protein: CATQPLRGGRNEQYF
J gene: TRBJ2-7
D gene: .
clone size: .
V gene: TRBV28

CDR3 DNA: TGTGCCAGCAGTTCTATTTTAGCGGGAGAAGGCGATACGCAGTATTTT
CDR3 protein: CASSSILAGEGDTQYF
J gene: TRBJ2-3
D gene: TRBD2
clone size: .
V gene: TRBV11-2

CDR3 DNA: TGTGCCAGCAGCAGCGGGACCGGGGAGCTGTTTTTT
CDR3 protein: CASSSGTGELFF
J gene: TRBJ2-2
D gene: .
clone size: .
V gene: TRBV7-3

CDR3 DNA: TGTGCCAGCAGTTTGAGTAGCGGGAGCACAGATACGCAGTATTTT
CDR3 protein: CASSLSSGSTDTQYF
J gene: TRBJ2-3
D gene: TRBD2
clone size: .
V gene: TRBV28

CDR3 DNA: TGTGCCAGCAGCTTAGGCGGGCGACCCACCCGCACAGATACGCAGTATTTT
CDR3 protein: CASSLGGRPTRTDTQYF
J gene: TRBJ2-3
D gene: .
clone size: .
V gene: TRBV7-6

CDR3 DNA: TGTGCCAGCTCACCTTCCACAGGCTCCTATGGCTACACCTTC
CDR3 protein: CASSPSTGSYGYTF
J gene: TRBJ1-2
D gene: .
clone size: .
V gene: TRBV18

CDR3 DNA: TGTGCCAGCCGACAGGGTGGGGCCAACGTCCTGACTTTC
CDR3 protein: CASRQGGANVLTF
J gene: TRBJ2-6
D gene: TRBD1
clone size: .
V gene: TRBV28

CDR3 DNA: TGTGCCAGCAGTGCTTACAACTTTGGACTAGCGGGGCCCGATTACTACGAGCAGTACTTC
CDR3 protein: CASSAYNFGLAGPDYYEQYF
J gene: TRBJ2-7
D gene: TRBD2
clone size: .
V gene: TRBV6-1

CDR3 DNA: TGTGCCAGCAGTCCCCCGGACAGGGTCGGGCCTGAAGCTTTCTTT
CDR3 protein: CASSPPDRVGPEAFF
J gene: TRBJ1-1
D gene: TRBD1
clone size: .
V gene: TRBV28

CDR3 DNA: TGTGCCAGCAGCTTATTCCAGGGGAGCTATGGCTACACCTTC
CDR3 protein: CASSLFQGSYGYTF
J gene: TRBJ1-2
D gene: .
clone size: .
V gene: TRBV7-1

CDR3 DNA: TGCAGCGTCGAAGCCTACGAGCAGTACTTC
CDR3 protein: CSVEAYEQYF
J gene: TRBJ2-7
D gene: .
clone size: once
V gene: TRBV29-1

CDR3 DNA: TGTGCCAGCAGCTTCGTTGGGAGCGGGGAGCTGTTTTTT
CDR3 protein: CASSFVGSGELFF
J gene: TRBJ2-2
D gene: .
clone size: .
V gene: TRBV7-8

CDR3 DNA: TGCGCCAGCAGCTTGTCCGGGACTAGTTACACAGATACGCAGTATTTT
CDR3 protein: CASSLSGTSYTDTQYF
J gene: TRBJ2-3
D gene: TRBD2
clone size: .
V gene: TRBV5-1

CDR3 DNA: TGTGCCAGCAGTTTAGACGCGCGGGAGTACGAGCAGTACTTC
CDR3 protein: CASSLDAREYEQYF
J gene: TRBJ2-7
D gene: TRBD2
clone size: .
V gene: TRBV28

CDR3 DNA: TGTGCCAGCTCAGGGGGCCCCACAGATACGCAGTATTTT
CDR3 protein: CASSGGPTDTQYF
J gene: TRBJ2-3
D gene: .
clone size: .
V gene: TRBV18

CDR3 DNA: TGTGCCAGCAGCTTAGACTCTCTGCGCGGGAGGTCCACAGATACGCAGTATTTT
CDR3 protein: CASSLDSLRGRSTDTQYF
J gene: TRBJ2-3
D gene: TRBD2
clone size: .
V gene: TRBV7-2

CDR3 DNA: TGTGCCTGGAAGACAGCGGGAGGGATCTTCACCTACAATGAGCAGTTCTTC
CDR3 protein: CAWKTAGGIFTYNEQFF
J gene: TRBJ2-1
D gene: TRBD2
clone size: .
V gene: TRBV30

CDR3 DNA: TGTGCCAGCAGTTCCCGGGACAGGGGGTCGGGTAATGAAAAACTGTTTTTT
CDR3 protein: CASSSRDRGSGNEKLFF
J gene: TRBJ1-4
D gene: TRBD1
clone size: .
V gene: TRBV25-1

CDR3 DNA: TGTGCCTGGAGTGAGGGACAGATCACCCCCTTCAATCAGCCCCAGCATTTT
CDR3 protein: CAWSEGQITPFNQPQHF
J gene: TRBJ1-5
D gene: TRBD1
clone size: .
V gene: TRBV30

CDR3 DNA: TGTGCCAGCAGCTTAGGTAGCAACGGCGGTTCCTACGAGCAGTACTTC
CDR3 protein: CASSLGSNGGSYEQYF
J gene: TRBJ2-7
D gene: .
clone size: .
V gene: TRBV11-2

CDR3 DNA: TGTGCCAGCAGCTTTTTCGGTCGGTTAGCGGGGTCGATTACCTACGAGCAGTACTTC
CDR3 protein: CASSFFGRLAGSITYEQYF
J gene: TRBJ2-7
D gene: TRBD2
clone size: .
V gene: TRBV7-9

CDR3 DNA: TGTGCTAGTGGTTCAGCGGGGTTGAAAGGCAATGAGCAGTTCTTC
CDR3 protein: CASGSAGLKGNEQFF
J gene: TRBJ2-1
D gene: TRBD2
clone size: .
V gene: TRBV12-5

CDR3 DNA: TGTGCCAGCAGTGAAGCAGCGTACCAAGAGACCCAGTACTTC
CDR3 protein: CASSEAAYQETQYF
J gene: TRBJ2-5
D gene: .
clone size: once
V gene: TRBV6-1

CDR3 DNA: TGTGCCACCAGCAACGCGCGCTATGGCTACACCTTC
CDR3 protein: CATSNARYGYTF
J gene: TRBJ1-2
D gene: .
clone size: .
V gene: TRBV15

CDR3 DNA: TGTGCCAGCAGCTTGGTAGGGGGCTCCTACAATGAGCAGTTCTTC
CDR3 protein: CASSLVGGSYNEQFF
J gene: TRBJ2-1
D gene: .
clone size: .
V gene: TRBV5-5

CDR3 DNA: TGCAGCGTTGAGGGCCAGTACACCGGGGAGCTGTTTTTT
CDR3 protein: CSVEGQYTGELFF
J gene: TRBJ2-2
D gene: .
clone size: .
V gene: TRBV29-1

CDR3 DNA: TGCGCCAGCAGTCAAATTAACTCCTTCTCTGGAAACACCATATATTTT
CDR3 protein: CASSQINSFSGNTIYF
J gene: TRBJ1-3
D gene: .
clone size: .
V gene: TRBV4-1

CDR3 DNA: TGTGCTAGTGGGCCGTCTTATGGCTACACCTTC
CDR3 protein: CASGPSYGYTF
J gene: TRBJ1-2
D gene: .
clone size: .
V gene: TRBV12-5

CDR3 DNA: TGCGCCAGCAGCTTTGAATACAATGAGCAGTTCTTC
CDR3 protein: CASSFEYNEQFF
J gene: TRBJ2-1
D gene: .
clone size: .
V gene: TRBV5-1

CDR3 DNA: TGTGCCACCAGCAGGCCTTGGGACACCGATGGCTACACCTTC
CDR3 protein: CATSRPWDTDGYTF
J gene: TRBJ1-2
D gene: .
clone size: .
V gene: TRBV15

CDR3 DNA: TGTGCCAGCAGTAAAGCGGACTCCCCCTACAATGAGCAGTTCTTC
CDR3 protein: CASSKADSPYNEQFF
J gene: TRBJ2-1
D gene: .
clone size: .
V gene: TRBV5-6

CDR3 DNA: TGTGCCAGCAGTTACTCTGCCACCCAAGAGACCCAGTACTTC
CDR3 protein: CASSYSATQETQYF
J gene: TRBJ2-5
D gene: .
clone size: .
V gene: TRBV6-5

CDR3 DNA: TGTGCTAGTGGTTTGGCGCAGGGGACCGAGCAGTACTTC
CDR3 protein: CASGLAQGTEQYF
J gene: TRBJ2-7
D gene: .
clone size: .
V gene: TRBV12-5